This is a list of T cell receptor beta chains from one sample in a study of blood T cell repertoires in COVID-19. This table comes from immunoSEQ multiplex PCR, and its TCRdb copy is limited to in-frame clones, with some not included. Among about 70,000 clones listed, 86% were seen once. Sequencing was performed on peripheral blood. The source of these receptors is a woman aged 60 to 75 with acute or convalescent COVID-19. CDR3s include the opening cysteine and the closing phenylalanine or tryptophan. A D gene is named only where the DNA matches it firmly. Clone size is shown for a subset of rows, as once, few, many or a class of expanded clone.

D	size	V	J	CDR3	DNA
-	-	TRBV7-9	TRBJ1-1	CASSSPTENTEAFF	TGTGCCAGCAGCTCGCCGACAGAGAACACTGAAGCTTTCTTT
TRBD1	-	TRBV5-1	TRBJ2-1	CASSLMVRGRDEQFF	TGCGCCAGCAGCTTAATGGTTAGGGGGCGGGATGAGCAGTTCTTC
-	-	TRBV13	TRBJ1-4	CASSLRQWATNEKLFF	TGTGCCAGCAGCTTAAGACAGTGGGCAACTAATGAAAAACTGTTTTTT
-	once	TRBV5-5	TRBJ2-5	CASSSNSGYRETQYF	TGTGCCAGCAGCTCGAATTCAGGGTATCGAGAGACCCAGTACTTC
TRBD1	-	TRBV6-5	TRBJ1-2	CASTDRGLGYTF	TGTGCCAGCACAGACAGGGGACTTGGCTACACCTTC
-	-	TRBV30	TRBJ1-1	CAWSARGPMITEAFF	TGTGCCTGGAGCGCTAGGGGCCCGATGATTACTGAAGCTTTCTTT
TRBD1	few	TRBV3-1/TRBV3-2	TRBJ1-2	CASRPGTDNYGYTF	TGTGCCAGCAGACCCGGGACAGATAACTATGGCTACACCTTC
-	-	TRBV5-1	TRBJ2-7	CASSLEPGFTYEQYF	TGCGCCAGCAGCTTAGAGCCGGGGTTCACCTACGAGCAGTACTTC
-	-	TRBV12-3/TRBV12-4	TRBJ2-7	CASSIDRGQYF	TGTGCCAGCAGTATAGACCGGGGGCAGTACTTC
TRBD2	-	TRBV2	TRBJ2-7	CASTFAGVGLDYEQYF	TGTGCCAGCACCTTCGCGGGAGTTGGCCTTGACTACGAGCAGTACTTC
-	-	TRBV9	TRBJ2-7	CASSVADSVSYEQYF	TGTGCCAGCAGCGTAGCTGATAGCGTTTCCTACGAGCAGTACTTC
TRBD1	-	TRBV2	TRBJ1-1	CASRTQGERAFF	TGTGCCAGCAGAACTCAGGGGGAAAGGGCTTTCTTT
-	-	TRBV5-5	TRBJ1-6	CASSLAYRAGSPLHF	TGTGCCAGCAGCTTGGCTTACAGGGCAGGATCACCCCTCCACTTT
-	-	TRBV28	TRBJ1-4	CASRSRTVRGEKLFF	TGTGCCAGCAGGTCAAGGACAGTCCGTGGAGAAAAACTGTTTTTT
-	-	TRBV19	TRBJ2-7	CASSALGQPYEQYF	TGTGCCAGTAGTGCCCTTGGACAGCCCTACGAGCAGTACTTC
-	-	TRBV18	TRBJ2-6	CASSFTRRGSGANVLTF	TGTGCCAGCTCATTTACCCGCAGGGGCTCTGGGGCCAACGTCCTGACTTTC
-	-	TRBV11-2	TRBJ2-7	CASSPNGPYEQYF	TGTGCCAGCAGCCCTAATGGTCCTTACGAGCAGTACTTC
TRBD1	-	TRBV18	TRBJ1-1	CASSPLGQGRGEAFF	TGTGCCAGCTCACCCCTGGGACAGGGCAGAGGGGAAGCTTTCTTT
TRBD1	-	TRBV7-2	TRBJ1-1	CASSDGTAAEAFF	TGTGCCAGCAGCGACGGGACAGCTGCTGAAGCTTTCTTT
TRBD1	-	TRBV18	TRBJ2-7	CASSPRGQGKHEQYF	TGTGCCAGCTCACCACGGGGACAGGGGAAGCACGAGCAGTACTTC
-	-	TRBV2	TRBJ1-6	CASRDSGSPLHF	TGTGCCAGCAGGGACTCCGGTTCACCCCTCCACTTT
TRBD1	-	TRBV3-1/TRBV3-2	TRBJ1-1	CASSLHSPGQGSMNTEAFF	TGTGCCAGCAGCCTTCATTCCCCGGGACAGGGATCCATGAACACTGAAGCTTTCTTT
-	few	TRBV4-1	TRBJ1-2	CASSQRGIITRASNGYTF	TGCGCCAGCAGCCAAAGGGGAATCATTACAAGGGCCAGTAATGGCTACACCTTC
TRBD2	-	TRBV7-2	TRBJ2-7	CASRRLAGVYEQYF	TGTGCCAGCAGGAGACTAGCGGGGGTCTACGAGCAGTACTTC
TRBD1	-	TRBV6-4	TRBJ1-2	CASSPGTANYGYTF	TGTGCCAGCAGTCCCGGGACAGCTAACTATGGCTACACCTTC
-	-	TRBV12-3/TRBV12-4	TRBJ2-1	CASSLAHGWGPFF	TGTGCCAGCAGTTTAGCCCACGGGTGGGGGCCGTTCTTC
TRBD1	-	TRBV14	TRBJ1-4	CASSQTGIREKLFF	TGTGCCAGCAGCCAGACAGGGATTCGGGAAAAACTGTTTTTT
TRBD2	-	TRBV3-1/TRBV3-2	TRBJ2-2	CANNVLRGETGELFF	TGTGCCAACAACGTTCTGCGGGGGGAGACCGGGGAGCTGTTTTTT
TRBD1	once	TRBV7-2	TRBJ2-7	CASSLSGQTSYEQYF	TGTGCCAGCAGCTTATCGGGACAGACCTCCTACGAGCAGTACTTC
TRBD2	-	TRBV30	TRBJ2-7	CAWRLVGGASYEQYF	TGTGCCTGGAGGCTCGTCGGGGGGGCATCGTACGAGCAGTACTTC
-	-	TRBV28	TRBJ2-7	CASSVPGNEQYF	TGTGCCAGCAGCGTCCCAGGAAACGAGCAGTACTTC